Listed below are T cell receptor beta chains from one sample, sequenced in a study of identifying expanded T cells in peripheral blood. Measured with immunoSEQ multiplex PCR; TCRdb has only the in-frame clones, and not every one. Of over 85,000 clones in the sample, more than 70% are singletons; the top ten hold less than 15%. Material: blood. The receptors derive from a person aged 18 to 70 in good health. The CDR3 runs from the conserved cysteine through the conserved F or W. A D gene is named only where the DNA matches it firmly. Clone size is shown for a subset of rows, as once, few, many or a class of expanded clone.

d_call: -
clone_size: -
v_call: TRBV7-3
j_call: TRBJ2-1
cdr3_aa: CASSFRDAAYNEQFF
cdr3_nt: TGTGCCAGCAGCTTCCGGGACGCTGCCTACAATGAGCAGTTCTTC

d_call: TRBD2
clone_size: -
v_call: TRBV14
j_call: TRBJ2-1
cdr3_aa: CASSATSGGPLNNEQFF
cdr3_nt: TGTGCCAGCAGCGCGACTAGCGGGGGGCCCCTGAACAATGAGCAGTTCTTC

d_call: TRBD1
clone_size: -
v_call: TRBV2
j_call: TRBJ2-5
cdr3_aa: CASSLRQGRETQYF
cdr3_nt: TGTGCCAGCAGCCTTAGACAGGGTCGGGAGACCCAGTACTTC

d_call: -
clone_size: -
v_call: TRBV25-1
j_call: TRBJ2-4
cdr3_aa: CASSAGGGNIQYF
cdr3_nt: TGTGCCAGCTCAGCAGGGGGAGGAAACATTCAGTACTTC

d_call: -
clone_size: -
v_call: TRBV6-6
j_call: TRBJ2-2
cdr3_aa: CASSRNTGELFF
cdr3_nt: TGTGCCAGCAGCCGAAACACCGGGGAGCTGTTTTTT

d_call: -
clone_size: -
v_call: TRBV10-3
j_call: TRBJ2-7
cdr3_aa: CAISEGGRDEQYF
cdr3_nt: TGTGCCATCAGTGAGGGGGGACGGGACGAGCAGTACTTC

d_call: -
clone_size: -
v_call: TRBV20-1
j_call: TRBJ2-1
cdr3_aa: CSALRSPEQFF
cdr3_nt: TGCAGTGCGCTGCGCTCCCCTGAGCAGTTCTTC

d_call: TRBD2
clone_size: -
v_call: TRBV15
j_call: TRBJ2-1
cdr3_aa: CATSRDHFAGVDNEQFF
cdr3_nt: TGTGCCACCAGCAGAGATCACTTCGCGGGGGTCGACAATGAGCAGTTCTTC

d_call: TRBD1
clone_size: once
v_call: TRBV5-4
j_call: TRBJ1-3
cdr3_aa: CASSPGTGGNTIYF
cdr3_nt: TGTGCCAGCAGCCCTGGGACAGGGGGAAACACCATATATTTT

d_call: -
clone_size: -
v_call: TRBV2
j_call: TRBJ2-2
cdr3_aa: CASSIRFPGELFF
cdr3_nt: TGTGCCAGCAGTATAAGGTTCCCCGGGGAGCTGTTTTTT

d_call: TRBD2
clone_size: -
v_call: TRBV6-1
j_call: TRBJ2-1
cdr3_aa: CASKTSGRFDNEQFF
cdr3_nt: TGTGCCAGCAAGACTAGCGGGAGGTTTGACAATGAGCAGTTCTTC

d_call: -
clone_size: -
v_call: TRBV29-1
j_call: TRBJ1-3
cdr3_aa: CSARGSNTIYF
cdr3_nt: TGCAGCGCGAGGGGGTCCAACACCATATATTTT

d_call: -
clone_size: -
v_call: TRBV5-1
j_call: TRBJ1-2
cdr3_aa: CASRTDSYGYTF
cdr3_nt: TGCGCCAGCAGGACAGATTCCTATGGCTACACCTTC

d_call: -
clone_size: few
v_call: TRBV6-5
j_call: TRBJ1-5
cdr3_aa: CASRGLGDQPQHF
cdr3_nt: TGTGCCAGCAGGGGGCTGGGGGATCAGCCCCAGCATTTT

d_call: -
clone_size: -
v_call: TRBV7-6
j_call: TRBJ2-7
cdr3_aa: CASSRELVTTYEQYF
cdr3_nt: TGTGCCAGCAGCCGTGAGCTAGTGACCACCTACGAGCAGTACTTC

d_call: -
clone_size: -
v_call: TRBV27
j_call: TRBJ1-5
cdr3_aa: CASNQGGYSNQPQHF
cdr3_nt: TGTGCCAGCAATCAAGGGGGGTATAGCAATCAGCCCCAGCATTTT

d_call: -
clone_size: -
v_call: TRBV6-6
j_call: TRBJ1-1
cdr3_aa: CASSYTLDGAFF
cdr3_nt: TGTGCCAGCAGTTACACCCTGGATGGAGCTTTCTTT

d_call: TRBD2
clone_size: -
v_call: TRBV18
j_call: TRBJ2-7
cdr3_aa: CASSLGLAARGDEQYF
cdr3_nt: TGTGCCAGCTCACTAGGACTAGCGGCCCGTGGGGACGAGCAGTACTTC

d_call: -
clone_size: -
v_call: TRBV5-8
j_call: TRBJ2-6
cdr3_aa: CASSHGRGTNSGANVLTF
cdr3_nt: TGTGCCAGCAGCCATGGCAGGGGTACGAACTCTGGGGCCAACGTCCTGACTTTC

d_call: -
clone_size: -
v_call: TRBV10-3
j_call: TRBJ1-2
cdr3_aa: CAISETSPYGYTF
cdr3_nt: TGTGCCATCAGTGAGACCAGCCCCTATGGCTACACCTTC

d_call: -
clone_size: -
v_call: TRBV18
j_call: TRBJ2-1
cdr3_aa: CASSPGGINEQFF
cdr3_nt: TGTGCCAGCTCACCAGGAGGGATCAATGAGCAGTTCTTC

d_call: -
clone_size: -
v_call: TRBV27
j_call: TRBJ2-1
cdr3_aa: CASSLGNNEQFF
cdr3_nt: TGTGCCAGCAGTTTAGGAAACAATGAGCAGTTCTTC

d_call: -
clone_size: -
v_call: TRBV16
j_call: TRBJ1-1
cdr3_aa: CASTRPGDKTEAFF
cdr3_nt: TGTGCCAGCACCCGCCCGGGGGATAAGACTGAAGCTTTCTTT

d_call: -
clone_size: -
v_call: TRBV7-6
j_call: TRBJ2-5
cdr3_aa: CASSLDPTGQETQYF
cdr3_nt: TGTGCCAGCAGCTTAGACCCGACAGGCCAAGAGACCCAGTACTTC

d_call: -
clone_size: once
v_call: TRBV28
j_call: TRBJ2-5
cdr3_aa: CASRSTGETQYF
cdr3_nt: TGTGCCAGCAGATCTACAGGAGAGACCCAGTACTTC

d_call: TRBD1
clone_size: -
v_call: TRBV19
j_call: TRBJ2-1
cdr3_aa: CASSPGTGRAYDEQFF
cdr3_nt: TGTGCCAGTAGTCCAGGGACAGGGCGGGCTTACGATGAGCAGTTCTTC

d_call: -
clone_size: -
v_call: TRBV2
j_call: TRBJ2-6
cdr3_aa: CASSVGHPGANVLTF
cdr3_nt: TGTGCCAGCAGTGTGGGTCACCCTGGGGCCAACGTCCTGACTTTC

d_call: TRBD1
clone_size: -
v_call: TRBV30
j_call: TRBJ1-4
cdr3_aa: CAWKMGQAINEKLFF
cdr3_nt: TGTGCCTGGAAGATGGGACAGGCGATTAATGAAAAACTGTTTTTT

d_call: -
clone_size: -
v_call: TRBV7-9
j_call: TRBJ1-1
cdr3_aa: CASSFPNTEAFF
cdr3_nt: TGTGCCAGCAGCTTTCCGAACACTGAAGCTTTCTTT

d_call: -
clone_size: -
v_call: TRBV5-1
j_call: TRBJ2-7
cdr3_aa: CASSLGASEQYF
cdr3_nt: TGCGCCAGCAGCTTGGGGGCCAGCGAGCAGTACTTC

d_call: -
clone_size: -
v_call: TRBV7-9
j_call: TRBJ2-7
cdr3_aa: CASSLGVQGGNEQYF
cdr3_nt: TGTGCCAGCAGCTTAGGGGTGCAGGGTGGTAACGAGCAGTACTTC

d_call: -
clone_size: -
v_call: TRBV7-2
j_call: TRBJ1-5
cdr3_aa: CASSLVGEPQHF
cdr3_nt: TGTGCCAGCAGCCTGGTCGGGGAGCCCCAGCATTTT

d_call: TRBD1
clone_size: -
v_call: TRBV7-9
j_call: TRBJ2-2
cdr3_aa: CASSRSGTGNTGELFF
cdr3_nt: TGTGCCAGCAGCCGAAGTGGGACAGGGAACACCGGGGAGCTGTTTTTT

d_call: -
clone_size: -
v_call: TRBV28
j_call: TRBJ2-7
cdr3_aa: CASSLPGGGYGREQYF
cdr3_nt: TGTGCCAGCAGTTTACCGGGAGGGGGCTATGGACGCGAGCAGTACTTC

d_call: TRBD1
clone_size: -
v_call: TRBV29-1
j_call: TRBJ2-7
cdr3_aa: CSAKLDGQGKYEQYF
cdr3_nt: TGCAGCGCTAAGCTGGACGGACAGGGGAAATACGAGCAGTACTTC

d_call: -
clone_size: -
v_call: TRBV27
j_call: TRBJ1-2
cdr3_aa: CASRIHRDMNYGYTF
cdr3_nt: TGTGCCAGCAGAATCCACCGGGACATGAACTATGGCTACACCTTC

d_call: -
clone_size: -
v_call: TRBV10-2
j_call: TRBJ1-3
cdr3_aa: CASSESGGRNTIYF
cdr3_nt: TGCGCCAGCAGTGAGTCAGGGGGAAGAAACACCATATATTTT

d_call: -
clone_size: -
v_call: TRBV21-1
j_call: TRBJ2-7
cdr3_aa: CASSRDYEQYF
cdr3_nt: TGTGCCAGCAGCCGAGATTACGAGCAGTACTTC

d_call: TRBD1
clone_size: few
v_call: TRBV9
j_call: TRBJ1-3
cdr3_aa: CASSANRDRGNTIYF
cdr3_nt: TGTGCCAGCAGCGCAAACCGGGACAGAGGAAACACCATATATTTT

d_call: -
clone_size: -
v_call: TRBV14
j_call: TRBJ1-4
cdr3_aa: CASSLRLTNEKLFF
cdr3_nt: TGTGCCAGCAGCCTAAGATTAACTAATGAAAAACTGTTTTTT

d_call: TRBD1
clone_size: -
v_call: TRBV28
j_call: TRBJ2-5
cdr3_aa: CASSGGQGKETQYF
cdr3_nt: TGTGCCAGCAGTGGGGGACAGGGAAAAGAGACCCAGTACTTC